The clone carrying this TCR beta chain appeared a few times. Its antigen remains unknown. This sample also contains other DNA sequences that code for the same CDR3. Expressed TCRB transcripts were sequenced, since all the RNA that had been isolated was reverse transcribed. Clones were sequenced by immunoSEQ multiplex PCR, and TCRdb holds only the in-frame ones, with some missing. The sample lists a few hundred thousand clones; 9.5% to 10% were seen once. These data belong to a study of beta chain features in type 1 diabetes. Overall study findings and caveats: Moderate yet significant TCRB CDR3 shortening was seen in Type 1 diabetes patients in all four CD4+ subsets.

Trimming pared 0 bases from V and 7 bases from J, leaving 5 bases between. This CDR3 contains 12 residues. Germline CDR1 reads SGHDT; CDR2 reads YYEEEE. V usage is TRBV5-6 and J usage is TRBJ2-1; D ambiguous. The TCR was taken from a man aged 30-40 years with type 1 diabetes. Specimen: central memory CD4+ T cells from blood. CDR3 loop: CASSLVANEQFF. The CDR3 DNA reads TGTGCCAGCAGCTTGGTGGCAAATGAGCAGTTCTTC.